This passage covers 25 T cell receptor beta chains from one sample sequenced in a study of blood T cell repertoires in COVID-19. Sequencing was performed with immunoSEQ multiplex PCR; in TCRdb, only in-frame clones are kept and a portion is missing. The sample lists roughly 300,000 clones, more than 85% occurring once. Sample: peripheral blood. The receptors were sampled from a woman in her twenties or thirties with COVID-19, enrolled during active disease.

The CDR3 DNA reads TGTGCCAGCAGCTCCCGGGACAGCATCTTCCAAGAGACCCAGTACTTC. Residues: CASSSRDSIFQETQYF. The rearrangement links TRBV5-4 to TRBJ2-5; TRBD1 matches at 7 bases. The ends lost 3 bases at V and 1 base at J; junction bases unmatched: 9. This CDR3 region has 16 residues. In germline, CDR1 is SGHNT, CDR2 YYREEE (reference sequence).

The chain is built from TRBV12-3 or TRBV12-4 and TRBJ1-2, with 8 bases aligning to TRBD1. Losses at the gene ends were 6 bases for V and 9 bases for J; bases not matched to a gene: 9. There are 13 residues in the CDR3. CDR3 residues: CASRRTGKDRYTF. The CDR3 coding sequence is TGTGCCAGCAGGAGGACAGGGAAAGATCGCTACACCTTC.

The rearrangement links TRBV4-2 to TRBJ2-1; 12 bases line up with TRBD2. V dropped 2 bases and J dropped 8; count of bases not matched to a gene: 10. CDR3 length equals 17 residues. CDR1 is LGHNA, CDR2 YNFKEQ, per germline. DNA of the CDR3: TGTGCCAGCAGCCAACCCCTAGCGGGAGGGTTGAGTGATGAGCAGTTCTTC. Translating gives CASSQPLAGGLSDEQFF.

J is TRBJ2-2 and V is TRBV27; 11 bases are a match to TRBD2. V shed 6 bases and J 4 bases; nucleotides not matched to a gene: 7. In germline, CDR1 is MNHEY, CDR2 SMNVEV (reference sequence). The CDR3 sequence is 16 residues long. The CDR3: CASRSTSGSITGELFF. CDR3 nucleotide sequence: TGTGCCAGCAGGTCAACTAGCGGGAGTATCACCGGGGAGCTGTTTTTT.

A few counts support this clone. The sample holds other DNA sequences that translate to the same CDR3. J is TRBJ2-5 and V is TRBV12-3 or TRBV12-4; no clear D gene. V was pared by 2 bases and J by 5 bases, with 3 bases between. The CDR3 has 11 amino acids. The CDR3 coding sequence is TGTGCCAGCAGTTTACGGGAGACCCAGTACTTC. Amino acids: CASSLRETQYF.

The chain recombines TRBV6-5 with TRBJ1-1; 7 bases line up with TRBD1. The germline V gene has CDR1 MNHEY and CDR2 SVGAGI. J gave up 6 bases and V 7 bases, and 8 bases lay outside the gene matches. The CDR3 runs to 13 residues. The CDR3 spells CASTLGGRAEAFF. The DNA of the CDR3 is TGTGCCAGCACCTTAGGGGGCCGGGCTGAAGCTTTCTTT.

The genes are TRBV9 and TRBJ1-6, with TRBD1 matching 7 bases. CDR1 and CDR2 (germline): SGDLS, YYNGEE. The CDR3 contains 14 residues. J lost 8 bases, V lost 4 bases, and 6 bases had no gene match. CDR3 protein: CASSQDRVDSPLHF. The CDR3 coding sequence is TGTGCCAGCAGCCAAGACAGGGTAGATTCACCCCTCCACTTT.

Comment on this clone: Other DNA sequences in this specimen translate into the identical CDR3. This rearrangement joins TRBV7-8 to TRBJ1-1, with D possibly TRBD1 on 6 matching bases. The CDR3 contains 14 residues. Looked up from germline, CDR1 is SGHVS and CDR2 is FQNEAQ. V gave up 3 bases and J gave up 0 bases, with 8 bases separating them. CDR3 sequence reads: CASSFGGLNTEAFF. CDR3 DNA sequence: TGTGCCAGCAGCTTTGGGGGCCTGAACACTGAAGCTTTCTTT.

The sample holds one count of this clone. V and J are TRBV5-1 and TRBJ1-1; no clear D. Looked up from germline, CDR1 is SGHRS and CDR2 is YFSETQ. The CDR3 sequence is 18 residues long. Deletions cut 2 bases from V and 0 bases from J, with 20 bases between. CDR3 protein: CASSFLVRDAIMNTEAFF. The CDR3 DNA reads TGCGCCAGCAGCTTCCTAGTCCGGGATGCGATCATGAACACTGAAGCTTTCTTT.

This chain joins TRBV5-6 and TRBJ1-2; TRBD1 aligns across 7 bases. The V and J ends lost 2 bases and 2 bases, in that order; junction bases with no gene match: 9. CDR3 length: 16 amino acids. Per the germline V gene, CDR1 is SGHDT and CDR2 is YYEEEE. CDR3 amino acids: CASSLDTTGRNYGYTF. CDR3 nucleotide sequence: TGTGCCAGCAGCTTAGACACGACAGGGAGAAACTATGGCTACACCTTC.

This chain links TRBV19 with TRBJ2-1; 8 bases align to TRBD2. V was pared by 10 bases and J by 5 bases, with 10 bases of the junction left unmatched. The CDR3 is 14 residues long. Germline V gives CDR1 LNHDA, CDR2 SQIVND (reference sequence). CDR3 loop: CAIPPAGGHNEQFF. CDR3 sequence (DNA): TGTGCCATACCCCCGGCGGGAGGACACAATGAGCAGTTCTTC.

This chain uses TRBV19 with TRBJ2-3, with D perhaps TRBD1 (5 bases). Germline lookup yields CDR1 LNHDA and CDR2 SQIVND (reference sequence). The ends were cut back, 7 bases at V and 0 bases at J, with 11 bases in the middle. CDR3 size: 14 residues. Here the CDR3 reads CASTRQGSTDTQYF. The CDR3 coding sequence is TGTGCCAGTACTAGGCAGGGCAGCACAGATACGCAGTATTTT.

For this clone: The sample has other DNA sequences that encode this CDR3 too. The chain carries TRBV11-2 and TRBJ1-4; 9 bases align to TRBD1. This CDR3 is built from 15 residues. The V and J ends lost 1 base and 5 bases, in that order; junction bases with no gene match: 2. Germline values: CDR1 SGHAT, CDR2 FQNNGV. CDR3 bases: TGTGCCAGCAGCTTAGGGGGACAGGGAAATGAAAAACTGTTTTTT. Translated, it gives CASSLGGQGNEKLFF. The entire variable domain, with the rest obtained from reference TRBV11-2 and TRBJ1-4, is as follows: EAGVAQSPRYKIIEKRQSVAFWCNPISGHATLYWYQQILGQGPKLLIQFQNNGVVDDSQLPKDRFSAERLKGVDSTLKIQPAKLEDSAVYLCASSLGGQGNEKLFFGSGTQLSVL.

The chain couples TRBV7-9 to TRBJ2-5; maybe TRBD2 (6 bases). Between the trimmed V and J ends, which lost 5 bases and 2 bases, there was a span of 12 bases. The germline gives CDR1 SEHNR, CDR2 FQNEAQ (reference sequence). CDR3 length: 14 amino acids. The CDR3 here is CASSPRDWQETQYF. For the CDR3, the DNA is TGTGCCAGCAGCCCCCGGGACTGGCAAGAGACCCAGTACTTC.

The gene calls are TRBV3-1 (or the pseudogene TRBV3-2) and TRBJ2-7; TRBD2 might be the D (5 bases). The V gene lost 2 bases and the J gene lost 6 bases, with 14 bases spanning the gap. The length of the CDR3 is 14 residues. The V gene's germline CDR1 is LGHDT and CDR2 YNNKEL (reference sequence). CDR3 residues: CASSQMRAAVEQYF. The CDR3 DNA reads TGTGCCAGCAGCCAAATGCGGGCAGCGGTCGAGCAGTACTTC.

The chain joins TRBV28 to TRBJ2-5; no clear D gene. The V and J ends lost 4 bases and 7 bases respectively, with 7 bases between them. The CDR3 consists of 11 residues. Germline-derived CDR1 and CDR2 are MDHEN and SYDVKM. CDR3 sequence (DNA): TGTGCCAGCAGTTCCGGTTTGACCCAGTACTTC. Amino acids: CASSSGLTQYF. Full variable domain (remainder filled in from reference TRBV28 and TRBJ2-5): DVKVTQSSRYLVKRTGEKVFLECVQDMDHENMFWYRQDPGLGLRLIYFSYDVKMKEKGDIPEGYSVSREKKERFSLILESASTNQTSMYLCASSSGLTQYFGPGTRLLVL.

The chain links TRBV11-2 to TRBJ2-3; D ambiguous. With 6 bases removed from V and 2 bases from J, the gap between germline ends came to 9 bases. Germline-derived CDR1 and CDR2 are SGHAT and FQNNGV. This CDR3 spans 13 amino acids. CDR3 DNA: TGTGCCAGCAGTTATACTAACACAGATACGCAGTATTTT. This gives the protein CASSYTNTDTQYF.

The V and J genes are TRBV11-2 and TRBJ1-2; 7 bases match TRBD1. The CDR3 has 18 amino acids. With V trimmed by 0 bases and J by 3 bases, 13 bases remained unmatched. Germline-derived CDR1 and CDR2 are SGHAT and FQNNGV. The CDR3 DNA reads TGTGCCAGCAGCTTAGAGGGGCCCCGACAGGGCTGGGACTATGGCTACACCTTC. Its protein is CASSLEGPRQGWDYGYTF.

CDR3 loop: CASSWGADTQYF. The CDR3 nucleotides are TGTGCCAGCAGCTGGGGCGCAGATACGCAGTATTTT. The chain employs TRBV5-5 and TRBJ2-3, with TRBD1 as a possible D gene (5 bases). This CDR3 has 12 amino acids. With 3 bases removed from V and 4 bases from J, the gap between germline ends came to 6 bases. Per the germline V gene, CDR1 is SGHKS and CDR2 is YYEKEE (reference sequence).

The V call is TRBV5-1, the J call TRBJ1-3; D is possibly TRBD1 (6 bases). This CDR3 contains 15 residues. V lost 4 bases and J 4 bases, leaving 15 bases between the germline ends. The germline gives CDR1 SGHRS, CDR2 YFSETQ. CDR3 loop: CASSALQGSGNTIYF. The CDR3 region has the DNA TGCGCCAGCAGCGCTTTACAGGGCTCAGGAAACACCATATATTTT. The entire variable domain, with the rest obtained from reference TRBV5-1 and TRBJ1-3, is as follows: KAGVTQTPRYLIKTRGQQVTLSCSPISGHRSVSWYQQTPGQGLQFLFEYFSETQRNKGNFPGRFSGRQFSNSRSEMNVSTLELGDSALYLCASSALQGSGNTIYFGEGSWLTVV.

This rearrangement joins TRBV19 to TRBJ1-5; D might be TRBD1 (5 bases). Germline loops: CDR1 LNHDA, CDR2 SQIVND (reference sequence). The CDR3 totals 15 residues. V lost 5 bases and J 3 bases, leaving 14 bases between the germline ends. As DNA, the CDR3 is TGTGCCAGTAGTTATGGGTCCAGGGTCAATCAGCCCCAGCATTTT. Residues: CASSYGSRVNQPQHF.

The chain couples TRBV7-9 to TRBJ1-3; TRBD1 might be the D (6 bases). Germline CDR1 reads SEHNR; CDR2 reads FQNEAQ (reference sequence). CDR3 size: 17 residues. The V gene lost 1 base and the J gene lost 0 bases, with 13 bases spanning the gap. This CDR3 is CASSLDRDLSSGNTIYF. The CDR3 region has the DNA TGTGCCAGCAGCTTAGACAGGGATCTGAGCTCTGGAAACACCATATATTTT.

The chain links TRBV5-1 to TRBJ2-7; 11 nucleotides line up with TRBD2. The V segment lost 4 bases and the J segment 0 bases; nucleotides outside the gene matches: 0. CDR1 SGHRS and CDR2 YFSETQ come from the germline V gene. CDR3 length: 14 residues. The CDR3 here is CASSTSGSSYEQYF. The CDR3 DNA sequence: TGCGCCAGCAGCACTAGCGGGAGCTCCTACGAGCAGTACTTC.

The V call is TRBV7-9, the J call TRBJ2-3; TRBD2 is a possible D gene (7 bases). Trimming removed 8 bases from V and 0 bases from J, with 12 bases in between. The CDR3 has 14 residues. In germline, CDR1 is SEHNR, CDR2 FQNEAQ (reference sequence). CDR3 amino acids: CASVGGTSTDTQYF. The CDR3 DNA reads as TGTGCCAGCGTGGGAGGGACAAGCACAGATACGCAGTATTTT.

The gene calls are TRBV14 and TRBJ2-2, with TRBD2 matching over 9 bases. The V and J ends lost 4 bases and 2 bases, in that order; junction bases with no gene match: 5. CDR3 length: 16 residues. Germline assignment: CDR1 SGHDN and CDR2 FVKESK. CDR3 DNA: TGTGCCAGCAGCCGGGGACTAGCCTCTAACACCGGGGAGCTGTTTTTT. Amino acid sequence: CASSRGLASNTGELFF.